Listed below are T cell receptor beta chains from one sample, sequenced in a study of blood T cell repertoires in COVID-19. Sequencing was performed with immunoSEQ multiplex PCR; in TCRdb, only in-frame clones are kept and a portion is missing. The sample holds around 130,000 clones, 82% seen once. Sample: peripheral blood. The origin of the receptors is a woman in her 70s with acute or convalescent COVID-19. CDR3s include the opening cysteine and the closing phenylalanine or tryptophan.

V: TRBV7-3
J: TRBJ2-1
CDR3: CASSLSGGANEQFF

V: TRBV28
J: TRBJ1-2
CDR3: CASSLRDSQYGYTF

V: TRBV5-5
J: TRBJ1-2
CDR3: CASRDATGPNYGYTF

V: TRBV12-3/TRBV12-4
J: TRBJ1-1
CDR3: CASTTTMEAFF

V: TRBV5-1
J: TRBJ1-2
CDR3: CASRPGTYYGYTF

V: TRBV19
J: TRBJ1-1
CDR3: CASSIGGVKNTEAFF

V: TRBV6-5
J: TRBJ1-5
CDR3: CASSYSSRALGPQHF

V: TRBV11-3
J: TRBJ1-1
CDR3: CASSLDASGGAFF

V: TRBV4-1
J: TRBJ2-5
CDR3: CASSQVFREETQYF

V: TRBV25-1
J: TRBJ2-7
CDR3: CASSDIRRYFF

V: TRBV7-8
J: TRBJ1-1
CDR3: CASTNSGGANTEAFF

V: TRBV5-1
J: TRBJ2-7
CDR3: CASSPPRQGGDEQYF

V: TRBV6-6
J: TRBJ1-4
CDR3: CASRDSVNEKLFF

V: TRBV30
J: TRBJ1-1
CDR3: CALTGRSTEAFF

V: TRBV3-1/TRBV3-2
J: TRBJ1-5
CDR3: CASSQDRGLGPQHF

V: TRBV6-2/TRBV6-3
J: TRBJ2-1
CDR3: CASSSRTSGHPSSYNEQFF

V: TRBV9
J: TRBJ1-6
CDR3: CASSVEAGVTGSPLHF

V: TRBV2
J: TRBJ1-4
CDR3: CASSETAPNEKLFF

V: TRBV29-1
J: TRBJ2-3
CDR3: CSGRGGTDTQYF

V: TRBV12-3/TRBV12-4
J: TRBJ1-1
CDR3: CASRDRILEAFF

V: TRBV6-5
J: TRBJ1-6
CDR3: CASTPGQNNSPLHF

V: TRBV29-1
J: TRBJ1-4
CDR3: CSVAYQGFEEKLFF

V: TRBV18
J: TRBJ1-2
CDR3: CASSSRDSLYGYTF

V: TRBV25-1
J: TRBJ1-5
CDR3: CASSEAGTAGVQPQHF

V: TRBV5-6
J: TRBJ1-5
CDR3: CASSLADYSNQPQHF

V: TRBV30
J: TRBJ1-2
CDR3: CAWGETGASFGYTF

V: TRBV30
J: TRBJ1-1
CDR3: CAWSGTGVGAFF

V: TRBV6-2/TRBV6-3
J: TRBJ1-5
CDR3: CASSFGQSNQPQHF

V: TRBV10-3
J: TRBJ1-2
CDR3: CAISESQDYGYTF

V: TRBV5-5
J: TRBJ2-3
CDR3: CASSPREPSTDTQYF

V: TRBV12-3/TRBV12-4
J: TRBJ2-3
CDR3: CASSRDSRNTQYF

V: TRBV6-1
J: TRBJ1-1
CDR3: CASSKGPTAIMNTEAFF

V: TRBV7-9
J: TRBJ2-7
CDR3: CASSSSGTGAYKQYF

V: TRBV2
J: TRBJ1-2
CDR3: CASIRTGLGYTF

V: TRBV11-2
J: TRBJ1-2
CDR3: CASSGGWSVGYTF

V: TRBV30
J: TRBJ1-1
CDR3: CAVVPLNTEAFF

V: TRBV5-1
J: TRBJ1-3
CDR3: CASSLAGPNPGDTIYF

V: TRBV5-1
J: TRBJ2-3
CDR3: CASSQGRGSTDTQYF

V: TRBV19
J: TRBJ1-5
CDR3: CASKPQTGGRGGPNQPQHF

V: TRBV10-1
J: TRBJ2-1
CDR3: CASSEGTAYNEQFF

V: TRBV4-3
J: TRBJ1-6
CDR3: CASSQDTGGPYSPLHF

V: TRBV9
J: TRBJ2-3
CDR3: CASSVGFGDLGGGTQYF

V: TRBV7-9
J: TRBJ1-1
CDR3: CASSFNPNRGTGAFF

V: TRBV5-1
J: TRBJ1-3
CDR3: CASSLAGYGNTIYF

V: TRBV7-2
J: TRBJ1-2
CDR3: CASSPDRGPYGYTF

V: TRBV10-3
J: TRBJ2-1
CDR3: CAISDLGSSYNEQFF